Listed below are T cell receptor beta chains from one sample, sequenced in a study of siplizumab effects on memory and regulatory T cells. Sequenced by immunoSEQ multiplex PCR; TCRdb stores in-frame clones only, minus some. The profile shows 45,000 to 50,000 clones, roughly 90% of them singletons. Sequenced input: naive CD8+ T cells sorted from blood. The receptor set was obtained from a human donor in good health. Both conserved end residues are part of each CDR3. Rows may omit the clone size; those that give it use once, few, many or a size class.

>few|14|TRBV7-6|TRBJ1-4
CASSFGRGDEKLFF
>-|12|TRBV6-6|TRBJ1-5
CASRGWDQPQHF
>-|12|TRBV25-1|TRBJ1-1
CASRQSNTEAFF
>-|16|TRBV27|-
CASSPGGDRGYYEQYF
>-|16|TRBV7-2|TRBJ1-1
CASSLGWTGLNTEAFF
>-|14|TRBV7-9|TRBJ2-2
CASSDTSGPGELFF
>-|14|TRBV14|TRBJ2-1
CASSRVAGGDEQFF
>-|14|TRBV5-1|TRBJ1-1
CASSLGTGNTEAFF
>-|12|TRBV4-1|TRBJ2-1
CASSLVHNEQFF
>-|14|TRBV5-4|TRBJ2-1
CASSPWGGDNEQFF
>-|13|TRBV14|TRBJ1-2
CASSQPRSAGYTF
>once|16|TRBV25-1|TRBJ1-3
CASSGGRGLPGNTIYF
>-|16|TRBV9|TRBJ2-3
CASSGGGTSSTDTQYF
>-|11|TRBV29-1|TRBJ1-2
CSVAGQYGYTF
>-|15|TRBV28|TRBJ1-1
CASSTTYQGNTEAFF
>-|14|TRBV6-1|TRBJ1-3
CASSEWDSGNTIYF
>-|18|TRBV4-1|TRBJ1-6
CASSQDPYMGGDNSPLHF
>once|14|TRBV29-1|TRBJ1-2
CSVEGTGISYGYTF
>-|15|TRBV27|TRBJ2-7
CASSLFRGSTYEQYF
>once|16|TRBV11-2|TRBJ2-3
CASSTNRGAGTDTQYF
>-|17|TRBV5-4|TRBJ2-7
CASSPEPNGGSPYEQYF
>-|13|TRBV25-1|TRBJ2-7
CASSVTGAYEQYF
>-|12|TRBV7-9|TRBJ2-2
CASSFGTGELFF
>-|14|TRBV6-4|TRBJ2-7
CASSAGTSGYEQYF
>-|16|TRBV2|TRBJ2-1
CASSEALRLDVNEQFF
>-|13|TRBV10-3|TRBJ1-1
CATAQDANTEAFF
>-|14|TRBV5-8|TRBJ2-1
CASSVGGSGGEQFF
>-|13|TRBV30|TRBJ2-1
CAWSADRVNEQFF
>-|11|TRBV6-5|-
CASSYKAEQYF
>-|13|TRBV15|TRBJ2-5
CATSRGESETQYF
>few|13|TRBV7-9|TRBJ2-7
CASSPPGSSEQYF
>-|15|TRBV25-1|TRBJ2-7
CASSGRLAPPYEQYF
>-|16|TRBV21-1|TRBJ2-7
CASGDATGTDSYEQYF
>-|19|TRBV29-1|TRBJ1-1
CSVPRVSAYRVDMNTEAFF